These 24 T cell receptor beta chains were all obtained from the same sample, sequenced in a study of T cell responses to AZD1222 COVID-19 vaccine listed by TCRdb under 2021. The time point label, read with the paper, signifies: about 28 days (+/-7) after the second vaccine dose. Sample treatment or condition, as interpreted from the label and publication: meningococcal conjugate vaccine given as trial control. Receptors were amplified or captured by the immunoSEQ multiplex PCR assay. Here the immuneACCESS table is served through TCRdb, limited to in-frame sequences with V and J called. Missing clones are a known gap in these copies; in checked studies unresolved V genes cover under half, and the rest lacks a known reason. This sample lists tens of thousands of clones; about 80% were detected once. 25% to 30% of the sample lies in the top ten. Specimen: peripheral blood, collected 28 days after the second dose of the MenACWY control vaccine. Receptor source: an adult who received the MenACWY meningococcal vaccine as a control.

The gene calls are TRBV4-3 and TRBJ2-7; a weak D match, TRBD2 (5 bases). CDR3 size: 15 residues. V dropped 0 bases and J dropped 3 bases, with 12 bases sitting between them. Germline V gene data show CDR1 as LGHNA and CDR2 as YSLEER. In DNA, the CDR3 is TGCGCCAGCAGCCAAGATGCCGGACTTCACTACGAGCAGTACTTC. This encodes CASSQDAGLHYEQYF.

The V call is TRBV19, the J call TRBJ1-2, with D possibly matching TRBD1 (6 bases). This CDR3 is built from 15 residues. Per germline, CDR1 LNHDA and CDR2 SQIVND (reference sequence). V shed 5 bases and J shed 6 bases, with 19 bases lying between them. The CDR3 coding sequence is TGTGCCAGTAGTCCGCGGACAGCGGAGGAAAATGGCTACACCTTC. Residues: CASSPRTAEENGYTF.

This clone has only a few counts. V usage is TRBV3-1 (or the pseudogene TRBV3-2) and J usage is TRBJ1-6; the D is unclear. The CDR3 contains 15 residues. Trimming pared 5 bases from V and 7 bases from J, leaving 15 bases between. The germline V gene has CDR1 LGHDT and CDR2 YNNKEL (reference sequence). This CDR3 reads CASSATRTQNSPLHF. The CDR3 coding sequence is TGTGCCAGCAGCGCGACTCGGACGCAAAATTCACCCCTCCACTTT.

This clone was found once. The chain couples TRBV4-2 to TRBJ2-4; D ambiguous. The CDR3 contains 12 residues. The V and J ends lost 0 bases and 11 bases respectively, with 8 bases between them. Germline loops: CDR1 LGHNA, CDR2 YNFKEQ. The CDR3 spells CASSQDFTVQYF. CDR3 bases: TGTGCCAGCAGCCAAGACTTCACGGTTCAGTACTTC.

This clone appeared once. V and J are TRBV27 and TRBJ2-7; D unclear. Trimming cost V 2 bases and J 2 bases, with 7 bases left between them. The CDR3 has 13 residues. Germline V gives CDR1 MNHEY, CDR2 SMNVEV (reference sequence). The CDR3 reads CASSLPSTYEQYF. CDR3 bases: TGTGCCAGCAGTTTACCGTCAACCTACGAGCAGTACTTC.

The chain uses TRBV6-5 and TRBJ1-2; tentative D call: TRBD1 (5 bases). This CDR3 is built from 14 residues. V lost 2 bases and J 8 bases, leaving 15 bases between the germline ends. Per germline, CDR1 MNHEY and CDR2 SVGAGI. This chain's CDR3 is CASSYKRGARGYTF. The CDR3, as DNA: TGTGCCAGCAGTTACAAGAGGGGTGCAAGGGGCTACACCTTC.

The J gene is TRBJ2-7, the V gene TRBV28; 9 bases fit TRBD1. With V trimmed by 6 bases and J by 5 bases, 8 bases remained unmatched. Germline V CDR1 and CDR2: MDHEN, SYDVKM. This CDR3 has 14 amino acids. The CDR3 loop is CASRQQGARNEQYF. The DNA for the CDR3 is TGTGCCAGCAGGCAACAGGGGGCTCGGAACGAGCAGTACTTC.

The chain has TRBV19 and TRBJ2-2; 11 bases are a match to TRBD2. CDR1 is LNHDA, CDR2 SQIVND, per germline (reference sequence). V was clipped by 5 bases and J by 3 bases; unmatched bases: 17. The CDR3 totals 20 residues. CDR3 residues: CASSSRVSGRGRSYTGELFF. For the CDR3, the DNA is TGTGCCAGTAGTTCCCGTGTTAGCGGGAGGGGCCGGTCTTACACCGGGGAGCTGTTTTTT.

This chain links TRBV28 with TRBJ2-2, with D possibly matching TRBD1 (6 bases). CDR3 size: 16 residues. V was clipped by 2 bases and J by 5 bases, with 15 bases between them. Germline lookup yields CDR1 MDHEN and CDR2 SYDVKM. The CDR3 loop reads CASSLMGAVGTGELFF. DNA of the CDR3: TGTGCCAGCAGTTTAATGGGGGCAGTGGGGACCGGGGAGCTGTTTTTT. Together with reference TRBV28 and TRBJ2-2, the CDR3 gives the full variable domain: DVKVTQSSRYLVKRTGEKVFLECVQDMDHENMFWYRQDPGLGLRLIYFSYDVKMKEKGDIPEGYSVSREKKERFSLILESASTNQTSMYLCASSLMGAVGTGELFFGEGSRLTVL.

The CDR3 sequence is CASSLDGQGGTDTQYF. Written as DNA, the CDR3 is TGCGCCAGCAGCTTGGATGGGCAAGGGGGAACAGATACGCAGTATTTT. The J gene is TRBJ2-3, the V gene TRBV5-1; a weak D match, TRBD1 (6 bases). The V end was cut by 0 bases, the J end by 3 bases, with 14 bases between. Germline V gene lookup returns CDR1 SGHRS and CDR2 YFSETQ. This CDR3 contains 16 residues.

This chain uses TRBV4-1 with TRBJ1-5; 11 nucleotides align to TRBD1. The germline V gene has CDR1 MGHRA and CDR2 YSYEKL. This CDR3 spans 15 amino acids. The V segment lost 5 bases and the J segment 2 bases; nucleotides outside the gene matches: 2. The DNA of the CDR3 is TGCGCCAGCAGCTGGACAGGGGGCGGCAATCAGCCCCAGCATTTT. This codes for CASSWTGGGNQPQHF.

V is TRBV5-1 and J is TRBJ2-3, with TRBD2 matching over 11 bases. V shed 1 base, J shed 2 bases, and the junction held 9 bases outside the gene matches. Germline-derived CDR1 and CDR2 are SGHRS and YFSETQ. The CDR3 is made up of 18 amino acids. The CDR3 is CASSLMVAGGLNTDTQYF. The DNA for the CDR3 is TGCGCCAGCAGCTTGATGGTAGCGGGAGGGTTAAACACAGATACGCAGTATTTT.

This chain connects TRBV9 to TRBJ1-3; D gene unclear. The CDR3 spans 15 residues. Germline CDR1 SGDLS, CDR2 YYNGEE. Trimming removed 1 base at V and 0 bases at J, with 8 bases between. In DNA form, the CDR3 reads TGTGCCAGCAGCGTACAGGATTTCTCTGGAAACACCATATATTTT. Its translation: CASSVQDFSGNTIYF. The complete variable domain, with remaining parts taken from reference TRBV9 and TRBJ1-3, reads DSGVTQTPKHLITATGQRVTLRCSPRSGDLSVYWYQQSLDQGLQFLIQYYNGEERAKGNILERFSAQQFPDLHSELNLSSLELGDSALYFCASSVQDFSGNTIYFGEGSWLTVV.

DNA of the CDR3: TGTGCCAGCGGTCCTAGCGGTGACGTCAATGAGCAGTTCTTC. Translating gives CASGPSGDVNEQFF. The chain carries TRBV4-2 and TRBJ2-1, with 7 bases lining up with TRBD2. V was clipped by 8 bases and J by 6 bases; unmatched bases: 10. The CDR3 is 14 amino acids. The V gene's germline CDR1 is LGHNA and CDR2 YNFKEQ.

This chain joins TRBV6-5 and TRBJ1-1; no definite D call. The CDR3 runs 14 residues. Germline CDR1 is MNHEY and CDR2 is SVGAGI. With 7 bases removed from V and 1 base from J, the gap between germline ends came to 13 bases. The CDR3 DNA is TGTGCCAGCATTCCACCCTCAGGGAACACTGAAGCTTTCTTT. Amino acid sequence: CASIPPSGNTEAFF.

This CDR3 reads CASSYRTGFDEQFF. In DNA, the CDR3 is TGTGCCAGCAGTTACAGGACAGGGTTTGATGAGCAGTTCTTC. The V and J genes are TRBV6-5 and TRBJ2-1, with 8 bases matching TRBD1. V shed 2 bases and J 8 bases; nucleotides not matched to a gene: 5. The CDR3 runs 14 residues. Germline V gene sequence: CDR1 MNHEY, CDR2 SVGAGI.

The V call is TRBV5-1, the J call TRBJ2-5; D call uncertain. Germline CDR1 SGHRS, CDR2 YFSETQ. Trimming pared 0 bases from V and 5 bases from J, leaving 11 bases between. The CDR3 contains 14 residues. For the CDR3, the DNA is TGCGCCAGCAGCTTGGGGGAAGTAAGGGAGACCCAGTACTTC. Amino acids: CASSLGEVRETQYF.

The chain joins TRBV9 to TRBJ1-4, with D possibly TRBD1 on 5 matching bases. Germline V gene lookup returns CDR1 SGDLS and CDR2 YYNGEE. This CDR3 has 15 amino acids. Trimming cost V 3 bases and J 5 bases, with 14 bases left between them. CDR3 nucleotides: TGTGCCAGCAGCGGGGCAGGGACGTTGAATGAAAAACTGTTTTTT. Protein: CASSGAGTLNEKLFF.

This clone was seen only a few times. This chain connects TRBV30 to TRBJ1-2; D call uncertain. Trimming left V 3 bases short and J 8 bases short, with 13 bases between. This CDR3 contains 12 residues. The V gene's germline CDR1 is GTSNPN and CDR2 SVGIG (reference sequence). Here the CDR3 DNA reads TGTGCCTGGAGCCGACGGGTGGAGGGCTACACCTTC. Residues: CAWSRRVEGYTF. The full variable domain, its missing parts supplied by reference TRBV30 and TRBJ1-2, is SQTIHQWPATLVQPVGSPLSLECTVEGTSNPNLYWYRQAAGRGLQLLFYSVGIGQISSEVPQNLSASRPQDRQFILSSKKLLLSDSGFYLCAWSRRVEGYTFGSGTRLTVV.

The chain links TRBV19 to TRBJ1-1; 10 positions agree with TRBD1. The V gene end was trimmed by 4 bases and the J gene end by 1 base; junction bases not matched to a gene: 9. The CDR3 runs 17 residues. CDR1 LNHDA and CDR2 SQIVND come from the germline V gene (reference sequence). The CDR3 nucleotides read TGTGCCAGTAGTACTCTGTCCGGGACAGGGGAGAACACTGAAGCTTTCTTT. Encoded protein: CASSTLSGTGENTEAFF.

This clone was observed a single time. V usage is TRBV18 and J usage is TRBJ1-3, with a tentative D call TRBD1 (5 bases). Per germline, CDR1 KGHSH and CDR2 LQKENI. The CDR3 totals 15 residues. V lost 3 bases and J 0 bases, leaving 9 bases between the germline ends. CDR3 coding DNA: TGTGCCAGCTCACCGGGGGGTAGCTCTGGAAACACCATATATTTT. This gives the protein CASSPGGSSGNTIYF.

This chain connects TRBV4-2 to TRBJ2-1; TRBD2 agrees at 13 bases. The trim removed 2 bases at V and 6 bases at J, leaving 4 bases unmatched. CDR3 length: 16 residues. CDR1 is LGHNA, CDR2 YNFKEQ, per germline. CDR3 DNA: TGTGCCAGCAGCCAACTACTAGCGGGAGGGTCCAATGAGCAGTTCTTC. Its protein product is CASSQLLAGGSNEQFF.

This clone was recorded a few times. This chain joins TRBV11-2 and TRBJ1-3; TRBD1 might be the D (6 bases). Trimming shortened V by 6 bases and J by 0 bases, and 21 bases separated the two germline ends. The CDR3 runs 18 residues. CDR1 SGHAT and CDR2 FQNNGV come from the germline V gene. The CDR3 sequence is CASSLGRGGQDSGNTIYF. The CDR3 nucleotides read TGTGCCAGCAGTCTCGGACGGGGGGGACAAGACTCTGGAAACACCATATATTTT. Full variable domain (outside the CDR3, taken from reference TRBV11-2 and TRBJ1-3): EAGVAQSPRYKIIEKRQSVAFWCNPISGHATLYWYQQILGQGPKLLIQFQNNGVVDDSQLPKDRFSAERLKGVDSTLKIQPAKLEDSAVYLCASSLGRGGQDSGNTIYFGEGSWLTVV.

The chain carries TRBV6-1 and TRBJ1-1; D gene ambiguous. The CDR3 consists of 15 residues. V shed 2 bases and J shed 3 bases, with 13 bases lying between them. The germline V gene encodes CDR1 MNHNS and CDR2 SASEGT. CDR3 sequence (DNA): TGTGCCAGCAGTGAAAGGGCAGCGAAGGACACTGAAGCTTTCTTT. This codes for CASSERAAKDTEAFF.